A few counts support the clone carrying this TCR beta chain. The antigen remains undetermined. Individuals who donated were healthy Caucasians from Russia aged roughly 6 to 100. The record originates from a study of blood T cells in healthy people across ages. Whole-study results and caveats: Researchers report that TCR beta diversity correlated strongly with naive T cell percentage.

With 0 bases removed from V and 3 bases from J, the gap between germline ends came to 12 bases. The CDR3 is 15 amino acids. CDR1 and CDR2 from the germline V gene are LGHDT and YNNKEL (reference sequence). The use of a sample-barcoded 5' primer and a J-beta primer mix characterized a second PCR of roughly 6 to 11 cycles. A template-switch adaptor that had 12 random nucleotides put a tag on each cDNA molecule. TCRdb independently ran MiXCR on the 5' RACE reads; one entry per CDR3 protein. Of fewer than 800,000 distinct CDR3 sequences in the sample, 32% were seen once. Sequences were obtained from blood. The sequence came from a woman older than 75 in good health. The chain is built from TRBV3-1 and TRBJ2-7, with D possibly matching TRBD2 (7 bases). Written as DNA, the CDR3 is TGTGCCAGCAGCCAAGATGAGGGGGAGGGCTACGAGCAGTACTTC. This codes for CASSQDEGEGYEQYF.